The 26 T cell receptor beta chains in this list originate from one sample, sequenced in a study of regulatory T cells in long-lasting Graves disease (dated by TCRdb to about 2021). The time point label on this specimen signifies: newly diagnosed GD, antithyroid drugs for less than 3 months. For both TCR sequencing and RNA sequencing, RNA was extracted from PBMCs in TRIzol. The library was built by means of multiplex PCR. Sequencer: Illumina HiSeq 4000. To build TCR beta libraries, CDR3 regions were amplified by Arm-PCR using iRepertoire HTBI primers. The public reads were quality trimmed at Q25 with fastp and then assembled into clones with MiXCR by TCRdb, keeping productive beta chains. Each entry merges the rows of one CDR3 protein and shows their most common DNA and genes. For this sample there are 580,000 or so distinct CDR3 sequences; about 15% appear just once. Approximately 12% of the sample comes from the top ten.

A further study also used this sample, focusing on T cells in Graves' hyperthyroidism and ophthalmopathy.

Here the sequenced sample was peripheral blood mononuclear cells (PBMCs), taken at new diagnosis, from a patient treated with antithyroid drugs. These receptors came from a man aged 18 to 30 with Graves disease. Donor details come from another sample of the same person, matched by shared clones.

This clonotype was recorded many times. V usage is TRBV3-1 and J usage is TRBJ1-1, with D hard to call. There are 17 residues in the CDR3. With 4 bases removed from V and 2 bases from J, the gap between germline ends came to 20 bases. The germline V gene encodes CDR1 LGHDT and CDR2 YNNKEL (reference sequence). This CDR3 reads CASSPLAPGGFNTEAFF. In DNA, the CDR3 is TGTGCCAGCAGCCCCCTGGCCCCGGGCGGATTTAACACTGAAGCTTTCTTT.

As for this clonotype: Just one base apart from a much larger clone, this may be a read error. V usage is TRBV2 and J usage is TRBJ2-2, with 7 bases aligning to TRBD1. This CDR3 comprises 16 residues. From germline, CDR1 is SNHLY and CDR2 FYNNEI. Trimming took 1 base from V and 4 from J; bases not matched to a gene: 6. CDR3 nucleotides: TGTGCCAGCAGTGAAGGGCAGGGGGTTTCCACCGGGGAGCTGTTTTTT. Protein: CASSEGQGVSTGELFF.

This clonotype has ten or more counts. This chain uses TRBV30 with TRBJ2-2, with 9 bases lining up with TRBD1. CDR1 and CDR2 (germline): GTSNPN, SVGIG (reference sequence). The J segment lost 6 bases and the V segment lost 5 bases, leaving 1 base of the junction unmatched. CDR3 length: 12 residues. CDR3 bases: TGTGCCTGGCGACAGGGGGCCGGGGAGCTGTTTTTT. It specifies CAWRQGAGELFF. The full variable domain, completed using reference TRBV30 and TRBJ2-2, is SQTIHQWPATLVQPVGSPLSLECTVEGTSNPNLYWYRQAAGRGLQLLFYSVGIGQISSEVPQNLSASRPQDRQFILSSKKLLLSDSGFYLCAWRQGAGELFFGEGSRLTVL.

Concerning this clonotype: The conserved phenylalanine or tryptophan is not found at the CDR3 terminus, so this likely reflects a read error. The chain recombines TRBV27 with TRBJ1-1; D is perhaps TRBD1 (5 bases). CDR3 length: 12 residues. Trimming cost V 8 bases and J 3 bases, with 10 bases left between them. Per the germline V gene, CDR1 is MNHEY and CDR2 is SMNVEV (reference sequence). DNA of the CDR3: TGTGCCAGCCGGGGGGGGGACACTGAAGCTTTCCTT. This translates into CASRGGDTEAFL.

The genes are TRBV5-1 and TRBJ2-7; the D is unclear. V lost 0 bases and J 2 bases, leaving 9 bases between the germline ends. Looked up from germline, CDR1 is SGHRS and CDR2 is YFSETQ. CDR3 length equals 14 residues. In DNA form, the CDR3 reads TGCGCCAGCAGCTTGGTGGAACAGACCTACGAGCAGTACTTC. Its protein is CASSLVEQTYEQYF.

This clonotype was seen a handful of times. The V call is TRBV13, the J call TRBJ2-5, with 7 bases fitting TRBD2. Germline CDR1 PRHDT, CDR2 FYEKMQ (reference sequence). The V gene end was trimmed by 4 bases and the J gene end by 5 bases; junction bases not matched to a gene: 7. There are 14 residues in the CDR3. The CDR3 coding sequence is TGTGCCAGCAGCTCGAGCCGGGGGGATGAGACCCAGTACTTC. Translation: CASSSSRGDETQYF.

Many counts were recorded for this clonotype. The chain is built from TRBV12-3 or TRBV12-4 and TRBJ1-1; no definite D call. Trimming pared 3 bases from V and 0 bases from J, leaving 5 bases between. This CDR3 comprises 13 residues. The CDR3 spells CASSFLVNTEAFF. The CDR3 nucleotides are TGTGCCAGCAGTTTTTTGGTGAACACTGAAGCTTTCTTT.

The table lists this clonotype with a few counts. V and J are TRBV4-2 and TRBJ2-7; 10 bases line up with TRBD2. J lost 3 bases, V lost 2 bases, and 7 bases had no gene match. Per germline, CDR1 LGHNA and CDR2 YNFKEQ. The CDR3 has 16 residues. The CDR3 nucleotides are TGTGCCAGCAGCCAACAGCCGGCTAGCGGGAGCTACGAGCAGTACTTC. Its protein product is CASSQQPASGSYEQYF.

This clonotype has at least ten counts. The V gene is TRBV5-1, the J gene TRBJ2-1; D perhaps matches TRBD2 (7 bases). CDR1 is SGHRS and CDR2 is YFSETQ in the germline V gene. The CDR3 has 13 amino acids. V lost 3 bases to trimming and J lost 7 bases, with 11 bases between them. The CDR3 nucleotides read TGCGCCAGCAGCTGGGGGGGGCAGAATGAGCAGTTCTTC. This gives the protein CASSWGGQNEQFF.

This clonotype was seen repeatedly, ten times or more. The chain employs TRBV7-3 and TRBJ2-1, with TRBD2 matching 11 bases. The germline CDR1 and CDR2 sequences are SGHTA and FQGTGA. J was trimmed by 5 bases and V by 3 bases; bases with no gene match: 3. This CDR3 region has 15 residues. CDR3 nucleotide sequence: TGTGCCAGCAGCTTCCTAGCGGGGGGAAACAATGAGCAGTTCTTC. It translates to CASSFLAGGNNEQFF.

The CDR3 reads CASSPPTRYDEQFF. The CDR3 region has the DNA TGTGCCAGCAGCCCGCCGACTAGGTATGATGAGCAGTTCTTC. The chain has TRBV7-6 and TRBJ2-1; a weak D match, TRBD2 (6 bases). Trimming pared 5 bases from V and 8 bases from J, leaving 16 bases between. CDR3 length: 14 amino acids. Germline CDR1 and CDR2: SGHVS and FNYEAQ.

This rearrangement joins TRBV27 to TRBJ2-3, with unresolved D. This CDR3 comprises 13 residues. V was trimmed by 3 bases and J by 6 bases, leaving 10 bases between them. Germline CDR1 MNHEY, CDR2 SMNVEV (reference sequence). CDR3 loop: CASSFIGFDTQYF. The CDR3 DNA follows: TGTGCCAGCAGTTTTATCGGGTTTGATACGCAGTATTTT.

This clonotype was seen a handful of times. This chain joins TRBV28 and TRBJ1-1; a possible D gene is TRBD1 (5 bases). The V end lost 2 bases, the J end lost 5 bases, and 12 bases lay between the germline ends. Germline V gives CDR1 MDHEN, CDR2 SYDVKM. The CDR3 has 14 amino acids. DNA of the CDR3: TGTGCCAGCAGTTTAATCGGGGGTCGAACTGAAGCTTTCTTT. Translated, it gives CASSLIGGRTEAFF.

V and J are TRBV6-4 and TRBJ2-2; D ambiguous. The CDR3 runs to 14 residues. V gave up 7 bases and J gave up 1 base, with 10 bases separating them. Germline assignment: CDR1 MRHNA and CDR2 SNTAGT. This CDR3 is CASKGPGNTGELFF. In nucleotides, the CDR3 is TGTGCCAGCAAAGGGCCTGGGAACACCGGGGAGCTGTTTTTT.

This clonotype was seen a few times. CDR3 nucleotide sequence: TGTGCCAGCAGGCCGGGATCACTAGATTACAATGAGCAGTTCTTC. The encoded protein is CASRPGSLDYNEQFF. The chain combines TRBV27 with TRBJ2-1, with a weak D call TRBD2 (5 bases). CDR3 length: 15 residues. The V gene's germline CDR1 is MNHEY and CDR2 SMNVEV (reference sequence). V lost 6 bases and J 4 bases, leaving 16 bases between the germline ends.

Many counts were recorded for this clonotype. The CDR3 loop reads CASSLSGRRRSPLHF. CDR3 sequence (DNA): TGTGCCAGCAGTTTATCTGGGAGGAGACGGTCACCCCTCCACTTT. The V and J genes are TRBV28 and TRBJ1-6; D is unclear. V was cut by 1 base and J by 10 bases, with 14 bases left in between. The CDR3 sequence is 15 residues long. From germline, CDR1 is MDHEN and CDR2 SYDVKM.

This clonotype was found a few times. The CDR3: CASSSPLGTGITGELFF. The CDR3 bases are TGTGCCAGCAGTTCCCCCCTTGGCACAGGGATCACCGGGGAGCTGTTTTTT. The chain carries TRBV12-3 or TRBV12-4 and TRBJ2-2; a weak D match, TRBD1 (6 bases). The CDR3 extends over 17 amino acids. V was clipped by 4 bases and J by 4 bases, with 19 bases between them.

This clonotype came up many times. The CDR3 sequence: CASSLGQGLDTQYF. The CDR3, as DNA: TGCGCCAGCAGCTTGGGACAGGGATTAGATACGCAGTATTTT. V and J are TRBV5-1 and TRBJ2-3, with 7 bases aligning to TRBD1. The V and J ends lost 0 bases and 5 bases, in that order; junction bases with no gene match: 3. The CDR3 length is 14 residues. Germline CDR1 SGHRS, CDR2 YFSETQ.

This clonotype was recorded a few times. This chain connects TRBV15 to TRBJ2-2; 10 bases agree with TRBD1. The germline V gene encodes CDR1 LNHNV and CDR2 YYDKDF (reference sequence). The CDR3 length is 16 residues. The V and J ends lost 1 base and 6 bases, in that order; junction bases with no gene match: 5. CDR3 sequence (DNA): TGTGCCACCAGCAGAGGTCGTGGACAGGGGGCCGGGGAGCTGTTTTTT. Translation gives CATSRGRGQGAGELFF. Full variable domain (remainder filled in from reference TRBV15 and TRBJ2-2): DAMVIQNPRYQVTQFGKPVTLSCSQTLNHNVMYWYQQKSSQAPKLLFHYYDKDFNNEADTPDNFQSRRPNTSFCFLDIRSPGLGDTAMYLCATSRGRGQGAGELFFGEGSRLTVL.

The V and J genes are TRBV6-2 or TRBV6-3 and TRBJ2-1; 14 bases are a match to TRBD2. CDR3 length: 15 amino acids. V trimming: 2 bases; J trimming: 9 bases; junction bases outside the gene matches: 3. The germline CDR1 and CDR2 sequences are MNHEY and SVGEGT. CDR3 in DNA: TGTGCCAGCAGTTACACCGGACTAGCGGGAGGTGAGCAGTTCTTC. Its protein product is CASSYTGLAGGEQFF.

CDR3: CSVRQEAPRYGYTF. The CDR3, as DNA: TGCAGCGTTCGACAGGAGGCCCCTCGGTATGGCTACACCTTC. V usage is TRBV29-1 and J usage is TRBJ1-2; possible D gene TRBD1, 6 bases. CDR3 length: 14 residues. The germline CDR1 and CDR2 sequences are SQVTM and ANQGSEA. V lost 5 bases to trimming and J lost 5 bases, with 18 bases between them.

The J gene is TRBJ2-1, the V gene TRBV5-1; perhaps TRBD1 as D (5 bases). The DNA end is a closer match to TRBJ2-5, so the J assignment may be wrong. The CDR3 sequence is 16 residues long. Germline V lookup: CDR1 SGHRS, CDR2 YFSETQ. CDR3 protein: CASSLGTGPAGETQYF. The DNA of the CDR3 is TGCGCCAGCAGCTTGGGTACAGGCCCGGCAGGAGAGACCCAGTACTTC.

The chain combines TRBV2 with TRBJ1-4, with a tentative D call TRBD1 (6 bases). Per germline, CDR1 SNHLY and CDR2 FYNNEI. This CDR3 contains 13 residues. V was cut by 9 bases and J by 7 bases, with 15 bases left in between. CDR3 sequence reads: CASRGAGGEKLFF. CDR3 bases: TGTGCCAGTCGGGGGGCTGGGGGTGAAAAACTGTTTTTT.

This clonotype came up many times. The chain employs TRBV20-1 and TRBJ1-1, with D perhaps matching TRBD1 (6 bases). Looked up from germline, CDR1 is DFQATT and CDR2 is SNEGSKA (reference sequence). The CDR3 is 13 residues long. V was clipped by 1 base and J by 7 bases, with 13 bases between them. The CDR3 protein is CSARGQATNEAFF. CDR3 sequence (DNA): TGCAGTGCTAGAGGACAGGCCACTAATGAAGCTTTCTTT.

The chain links TRBV30 to TRBJ2-7; D ambiguous. Germline lookup yields CDR1 GTSNPN and CDR2 SVGIG (reference sequence). Trimming took 0 bases from V and 6 from J, leaving 6 bases between them. The length of the CDR3 is 11 residues. CDR3 loop: CAWSVPSEQYF. For the CDR3, the DNA is TGTGCCTGGAGTGTACCGTCCGAGCAGTACTTC.

The table lists this clonotype with many counts. J is TRBJ2-3 and V is TRBV20-1; 13 positions match TRBD2. Germline CDR1 DFQATT, CDR2 SNEGSKA (reference sequence). J gave up 3 bases and V 3 bases, and 0 bases lay outside the gene matches. The CDR3 length is 14 residues. CDR3 bases: TGCAGTGCTAGGACTAGCGGGAGGACAGATACGCAGTATTTT. It yields the protein CSARTSGRTDTQYF.